This paragraph covers one T cell receptor (beta chain) sequence. Using immunoSEQ multiplex PCR, the repertoire was profiled, and TCRdb retains in-frame clones only, with some absent. This table holds approximately 65,000 clones, approximately 90% found once. This sample is drawn from a study of T cell changes during pregnancy in multiple sclerosis. The CDR3 consists of 13 residues. Per the germline V gene, CDR1 is MGHDK and CDR2 is SYGVNS. V was shortened by 4 bases and J by 6 bases, with 12 bases between the two germline ends. The chain employs TRBV25-1 and TRBJ1-2; no clear D. The receptor was isolated from a female donor in good health, enrolled as a control in a pregnancy study. Sequencing used peripheral blood, obtained in the third trimester of pregnancy. CDR3 residues: CASSAREWNGYTF. CDR3 nucleotides: TGTGCCAGCAGTGCGAGGGAATGGAATGGCTACACCTTC.